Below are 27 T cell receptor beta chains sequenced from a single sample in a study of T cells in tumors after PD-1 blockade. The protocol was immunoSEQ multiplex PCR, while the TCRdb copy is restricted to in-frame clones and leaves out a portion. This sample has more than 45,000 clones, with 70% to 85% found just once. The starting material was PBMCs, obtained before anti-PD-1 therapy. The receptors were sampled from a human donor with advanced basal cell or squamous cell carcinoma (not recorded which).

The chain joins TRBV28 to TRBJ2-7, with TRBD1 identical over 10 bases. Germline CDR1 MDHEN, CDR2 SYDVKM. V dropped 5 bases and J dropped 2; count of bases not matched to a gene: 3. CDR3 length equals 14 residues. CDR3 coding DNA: TGTGCCAGCAGTAAAGGACAGGGGGCCTACGAGCAGTACTTC. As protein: CASSKGQGAYEQYF.

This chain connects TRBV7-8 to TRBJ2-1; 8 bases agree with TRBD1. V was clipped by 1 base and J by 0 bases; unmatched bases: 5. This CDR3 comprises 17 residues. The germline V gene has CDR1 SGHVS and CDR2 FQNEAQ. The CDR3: CASSLGRGPSSYNEQFF. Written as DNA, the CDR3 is TGTGCCAGCAGCTTAGGCAGGGGGCCCTCCTCCTACAATGAGCAGTTCTTC.

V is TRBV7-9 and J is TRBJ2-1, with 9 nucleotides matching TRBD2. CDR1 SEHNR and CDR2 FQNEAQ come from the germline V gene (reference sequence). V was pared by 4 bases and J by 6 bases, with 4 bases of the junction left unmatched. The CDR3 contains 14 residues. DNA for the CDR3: TGTGCCAGCAGCTCAGGACTAGCGTTCAATGAGCAGTTCTTC. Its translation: CASSSGLAFNEQFF. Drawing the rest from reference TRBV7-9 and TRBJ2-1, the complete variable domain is DTGVSQNPRHKITKRGQNVTFRCDPISEHNRLYWYRQTLGQGPEFLTYFQNEAQLEKSRLLSDRFSAERPKGSFSTLEIQRTEQGDSAMYLCASSSGLAFNEQFFGPGTRLTVL.

The DNA for the CDR3 is TGTGCCAGCAGTCCTGATCCCGCGGGTGGCTACACCTTC. It specifies CASSPDPAGGYTF. The J gene is TRBJ1-2, the V gene TRBV27; D call uncertain. V lost 5 bases, J lost 7 bases, and 14 bases lay in between. Germline V gene data show CDR1 as MNHEY and CDR2 as SMNVEV (reference sequence). This CDR3 is built from 13 residues.

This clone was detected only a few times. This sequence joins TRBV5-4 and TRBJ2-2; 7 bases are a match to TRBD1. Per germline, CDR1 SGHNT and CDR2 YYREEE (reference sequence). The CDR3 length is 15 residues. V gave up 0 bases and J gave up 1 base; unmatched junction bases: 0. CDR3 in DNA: TGTGCCAGCAGCTTGGACAGGGGGAACACCGGGGAGCTGTTTTTT. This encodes CASSLDRGNTGELFF.

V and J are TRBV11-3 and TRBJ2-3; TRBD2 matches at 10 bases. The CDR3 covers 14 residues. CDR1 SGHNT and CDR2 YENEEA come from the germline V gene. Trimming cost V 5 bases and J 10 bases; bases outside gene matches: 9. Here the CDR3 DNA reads TGTGCCAGCAGCCCTAGTAGCGGGAGGATGCCGCAGTATTTT. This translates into CASSPSSGRMPQYF.

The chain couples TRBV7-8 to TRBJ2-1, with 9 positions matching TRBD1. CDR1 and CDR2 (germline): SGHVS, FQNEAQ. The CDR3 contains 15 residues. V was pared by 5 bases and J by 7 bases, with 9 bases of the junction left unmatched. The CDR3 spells CASSPPGQGRNEQFF. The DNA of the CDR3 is TGTGCCAGCAGCCCACCGGGACAGGGAAGGAATGAGCAGTTCTTC.

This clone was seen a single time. The CDR3: CASSLTGMNTEAFF. CDR3 DNA sequence: TGTGCCAGCAGTTTAACCGGGATGAACACTGAAGCTTTCTTT. The chain carries TRBV27 and TRBJ1-1; no reliable D call. This CDR3 has 14 amino acids. V was clipped by 2 bases and J by 0 bases, with 7 bases between them. Germline CDR1 reads MNHEY; CDR2 reads SMNVEV (reference sequence).

CDR3 in amino acids: CASSPGTGGNQPQHF. In DNA form, the CDR3 reads TGCGCCAGCAGCCCCGGGACAGGGGGCAATCAGCCCCAGCATTTT. The chain joins TRBV5-1 to TRBJ1-5; 10 positions agree with TRBD1. The trim removed 4 bases at V and 2 bases at J, leaving 3 bases unmatched. Germline assignment: CDR1 SGHRS and CDR2 YFSETQ. There are 15 residues in the CDR3.

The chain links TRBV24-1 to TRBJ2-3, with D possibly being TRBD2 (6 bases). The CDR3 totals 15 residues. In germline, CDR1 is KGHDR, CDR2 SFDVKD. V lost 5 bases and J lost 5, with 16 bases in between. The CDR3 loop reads CATSVGRGIGDTQYF. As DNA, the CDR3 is TGTGCCACCAGTGTGGGTCGGGGGATTGGAGATACGCAGTATTTT.

The DNA for the CDR3 is TGTGCCAGCAGGGGACAGGGGCATCTCTGGGCTTTCTTT. The encoded protein is CASRGQGHLWAFF. V is TRBV6-5 and J is TRBJ1-1; 10 bases align to TRBD1. Germline assignment: CDR1 MNHEY and CDR2 SVGAGI. The CDR3 runs 13 residues. Trimming cost V 6 bases and J 11 bases; bases outside gene matches: 9.

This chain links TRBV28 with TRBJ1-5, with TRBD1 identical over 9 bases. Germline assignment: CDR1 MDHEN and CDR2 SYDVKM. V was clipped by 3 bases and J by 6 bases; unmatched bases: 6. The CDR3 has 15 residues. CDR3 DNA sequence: TGTGCCAGCAGTTTGCTAGACAGGGGGAGTCAGCCCCAGCATTTT. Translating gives CASSLLDRGSQPQHF.

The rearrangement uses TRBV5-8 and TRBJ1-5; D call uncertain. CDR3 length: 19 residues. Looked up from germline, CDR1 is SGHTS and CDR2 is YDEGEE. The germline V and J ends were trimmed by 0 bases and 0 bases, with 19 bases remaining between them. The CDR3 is CASSLVMGWVPYSNQPQHF. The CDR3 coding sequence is TGTGCCAGCAGCTTGGTTATGGGGTGGGTACCCTATAGCAATCAGCCCCAGCATTTT.

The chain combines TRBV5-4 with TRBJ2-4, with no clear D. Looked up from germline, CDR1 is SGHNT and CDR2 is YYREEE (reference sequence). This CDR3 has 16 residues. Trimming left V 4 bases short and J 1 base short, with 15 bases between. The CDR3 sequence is CASSHDRYGAKNIQYF. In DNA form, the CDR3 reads TGTGCCAGCAGCCATGACCGCTACGGTGCCAAAAACATTCAGTACTTC.

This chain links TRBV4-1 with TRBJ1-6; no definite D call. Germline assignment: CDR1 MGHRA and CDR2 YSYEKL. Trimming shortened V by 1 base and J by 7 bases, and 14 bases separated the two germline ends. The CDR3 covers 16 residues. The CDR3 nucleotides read TGCGCCAGCAGCCAAGGGTGGGATCTAGGGAATTCACCCCTCCACTTT. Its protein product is CASSQGWDLGNSPLHF.

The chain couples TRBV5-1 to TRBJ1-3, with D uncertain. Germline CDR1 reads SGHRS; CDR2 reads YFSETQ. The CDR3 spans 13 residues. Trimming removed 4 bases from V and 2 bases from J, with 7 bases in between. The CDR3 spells CASSRDPGNTIYF. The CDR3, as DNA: TGCGCCAGCAGCCGGGATCCTGGAAACACCATATATTTT.

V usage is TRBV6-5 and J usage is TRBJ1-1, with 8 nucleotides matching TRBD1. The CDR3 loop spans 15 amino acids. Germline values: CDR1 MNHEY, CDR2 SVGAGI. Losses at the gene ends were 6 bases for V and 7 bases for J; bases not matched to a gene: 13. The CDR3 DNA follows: TGTGCCAGCAGACCCGAGTCTGACAGGGGCCGTGAAGCTTTCTTT. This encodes CASRPESDRGREAFF.

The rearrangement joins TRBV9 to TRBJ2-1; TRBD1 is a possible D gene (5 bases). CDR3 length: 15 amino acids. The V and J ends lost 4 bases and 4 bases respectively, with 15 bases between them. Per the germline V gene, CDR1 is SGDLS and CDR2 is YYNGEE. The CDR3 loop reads CASSPPSSGYNEQFF. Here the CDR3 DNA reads TGTGCCAGCAGCCCCCCCTCCTCAGGGTACAATGAGCAGTTCTTC.

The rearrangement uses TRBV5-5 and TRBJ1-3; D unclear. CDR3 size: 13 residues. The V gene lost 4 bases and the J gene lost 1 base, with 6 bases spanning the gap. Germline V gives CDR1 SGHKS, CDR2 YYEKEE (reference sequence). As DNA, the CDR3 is TGTGCCAGCAGCCCGGGGTCTGGAAACACCATATATTTT. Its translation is CASSPGSGNTIYF.

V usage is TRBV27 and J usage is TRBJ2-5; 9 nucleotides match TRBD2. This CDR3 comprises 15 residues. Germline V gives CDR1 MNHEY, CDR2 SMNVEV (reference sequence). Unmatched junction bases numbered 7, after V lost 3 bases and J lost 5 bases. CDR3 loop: CASSFGLAGYETQYF. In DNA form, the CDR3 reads TGTGCCAGCAGTTTTGGGCTAGCGGGGTATGAGACCCAGTACTTC.

The CDR3 DNA follows: TGTGCCACCAGCAGAGGACAGGGGGCTTACAATGAGCAGTTCTTC. This codes for CATSRGQGAYNEQFF. This chain joins TRBV15 and TRBJ2-1; the match to TRBD1 covers 10 bases. J lost 4 bases, V lost 1 base, and 1 base had no gene match. The CDR3 is 15 residues long. Per the germline V gene, CDR1 is LNHNV and CDR2 is YYDKDF (reference sequence).

The CDR3 reads CASSFPNAHDRDYGYTF. The CDR3 region has the DNA TGTGCCAGCAGCTTTCCGAATGCCCACGACAGGGACTATGGCTACACCTTC. V and J are TRBV5-6 and TRBJ1-2, with 7 bases fitting TRBD1. J was trimmed by 3 bases and V by 2 bases; bases with no gene match: 13. Germline-derived CDR1 and CDR2 are SGHDT and YYEEEE. The CDR3 sequence is 17 residues long.

CDR3 nucleotide sequence: TGTGCCAGCAGTACTCACCCGGGGTCCCCCTACGAGCAGTACTTC. Protein product: CASSTHPGSPYEQYF. The chain is built from TRBV6-6 and TRBJ2-7, with D possibly being TRBD2 (5 bases). Germline lookup yields CDR1 MNHNY and CDR2 SVGAGI (reference sequence). This CDR3 has 15 amino acids. The V end lost 5 bases, the J end lost 2 bases, and 16 bases lay between the germline ends.

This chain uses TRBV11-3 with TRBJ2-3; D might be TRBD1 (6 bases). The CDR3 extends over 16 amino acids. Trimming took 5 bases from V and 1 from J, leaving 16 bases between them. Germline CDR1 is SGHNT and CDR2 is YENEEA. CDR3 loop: CASSLRDTTGTDTQYF. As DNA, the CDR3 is TGTGCCAGCAGCCTCCGGGACACCACCGGCACAGATACGCAGTATTTT.

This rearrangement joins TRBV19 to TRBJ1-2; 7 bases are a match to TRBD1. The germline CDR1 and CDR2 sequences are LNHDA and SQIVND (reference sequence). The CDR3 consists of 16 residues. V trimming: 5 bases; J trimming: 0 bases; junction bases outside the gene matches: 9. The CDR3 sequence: CASSPAGGASNYGYTF. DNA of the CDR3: TGTGCCAGTAGTCCGGCAGGGGGTGCTTCTAACTATGGCTACACCTTC.

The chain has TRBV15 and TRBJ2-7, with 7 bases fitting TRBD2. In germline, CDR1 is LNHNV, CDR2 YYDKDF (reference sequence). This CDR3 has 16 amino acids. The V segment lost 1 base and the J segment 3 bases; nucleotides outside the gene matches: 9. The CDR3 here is CATSRGGSGGIYEQYF. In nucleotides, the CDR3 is TGTGCCACCAGCAGAGGGGGGTCGGGGGGAATCTACGAGCAGTACTTC.

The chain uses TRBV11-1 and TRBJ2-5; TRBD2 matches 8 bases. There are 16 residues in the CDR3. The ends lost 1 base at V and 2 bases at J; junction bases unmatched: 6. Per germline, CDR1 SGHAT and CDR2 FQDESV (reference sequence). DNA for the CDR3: TGTGCCAGCAGCTTAGAGGCGGGGGGCTTACAAGAGACCCAGTACTTC. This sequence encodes CASSLEAGGLQETQYF.